The following is a T cell receptor beta chain sequence with its context. There is no known antigen for this receptor. Qualities for individual bases were not recorded, and no much larger clone is one base off. The data stem from a study of blood T cell repertoires in COVID-19 (dated by TCRdb to 2019 to 2021). Describing the broader study: Samples from collaborators originated in the United States, Italy and Spain and spanned both the acute and convalescent phases of COVID-19. The material from the prospective study consisted of cDNA or gDNA derived from T cells, B-cell-depleted T cells, or PBMCs. Deeply sampled blood TCRbeta repertoires from subjects exposed to, actively infected with, or recovered from COVID-19 were included in the dataset. The repertoires were made available in a free public database intended to serve as a resource for research on the immune response to SARS-CoV-2. Samples came from the ongoing ImmuneRACE study (first 160 participants) plus 1,254 subjects from 6 global collaborators. Nearly every sample came with metadata listing a de-identified subject ID, COVID-19 status, age in years and sex. Where HLA class I and class II types were available, the types were taken from metadata supplied by the sample provider, not from assay-based typing.

Reading from cysteine to phenylalanine, the CDR3 counts 16 amino acids. Solely the CDR3 DNA is kept, with 48 bases framed from the first base. The immunoSEQ Assay, a bias-controlled multiplex PCR, was used to amplify TCRbeta CDR3 regions from genomic DNA. Concerning the study's data processing: The number of nucleated cells in each sample was estimated by amplification of reference gene primers within the assay. Sequence reads were collapsed and filtered to measure the absolute abundance of every unique TCRbeta CDR3 rearrangement. For each sample, productive Simpson clonality was calculated by taking the square root of Simpson's diversity index across productive rearrangements. The table was pulled from immuneACCESS by TCRdb, which kept in-frame rearrangements only. Such tables lose some clones; where checked, under half of the loss comes from unresolved V genes, and the rest has no known cause. V, J and clone size are taken as reported in that table, and D and trimming were inferred from the DNA itself. The sample records 130,000 to 150,000 clones, approximately 81% of which are singletons. The ten top clones hold less than 50% of the sample.

Whole blood was collected in K2EDTA tubes by collaborating institutions according to the institutions' own protocols. Collaborator samples were shipped for TCRbeta analysis as frozen whole blood, isolated PBMCs, or DNA extracted from either sample type. Study-wide conclusions, independent of this receptor: The amount of clinical and demographic metadata varied by source and participant and was provided uncurated.

Rearrangement joined TRBV21-1 to TRBJ2-2; the table calls TRBD1, which could not be checked here. TRBV21-1 represents a pseudogene. The TCR comes from a human donor in a cohort sampled during active COVID-19. The sample was peripheral blood. The CDR3 amino acid sequence is: CASSKINGQGTGELFF. Read as DNA, the sequence is TGTGCCAGCAGCAAAATTAACGGACAGGGCACCGGGGAGCTGTTTTTT.